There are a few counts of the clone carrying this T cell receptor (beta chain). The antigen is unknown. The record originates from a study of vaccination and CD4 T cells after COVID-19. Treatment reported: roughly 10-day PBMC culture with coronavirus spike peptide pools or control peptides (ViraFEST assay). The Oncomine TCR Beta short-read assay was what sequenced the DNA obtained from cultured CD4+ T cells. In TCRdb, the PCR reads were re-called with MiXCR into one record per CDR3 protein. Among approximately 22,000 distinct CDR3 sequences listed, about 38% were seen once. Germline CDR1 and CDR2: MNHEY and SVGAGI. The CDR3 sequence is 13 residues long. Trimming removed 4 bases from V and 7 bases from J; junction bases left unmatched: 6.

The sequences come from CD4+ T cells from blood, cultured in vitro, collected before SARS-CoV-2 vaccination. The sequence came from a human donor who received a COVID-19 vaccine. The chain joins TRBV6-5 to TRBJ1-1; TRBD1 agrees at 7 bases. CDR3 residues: CASSLRQGSEAFF. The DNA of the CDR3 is TGTGCCAGCAGTTTAAGACAGGGAAGTGAAGCTTTCTTT.